This T cell receptor (beta chain) appears in the sequencing data of a study of regulatory T cells in long-lasting Graves disease (dated by TCRdb to the early 2020s). For the wider study: Patients with newly diagnosed Graves' disease had been on antithyroid drugs for under 3 months. This study used TCR sequencing and RNA sequencing of peripheral blood to compare persistent Graves' disease patients against newly diagnosed Graves' disease patients. The study was registered as a clinical trial and conducted in China. TCR sequencing covered 13 persistent and 20 or so newly diagnosed Graves' disease patients, around 35 samples in total. General findings and caveats noted by the study authors: As a limitation, the authors acknowledged that the small sample size may reduce accuracy. The study examined only peripheral blood because the primary lesion, thyroid tissue, could not be accessed. Persistent Graves' disease patients showed lower TCR Shannon entropy and fewer highly expanded clones than newly diagnosed patients, suggesting clonal expansion. Sequencing and analysis were limited to the TCR beta chain. Persistent patients shared more public clonotypes among themselves (fewer than 3,000) than newly diagnosed patients did (over 950). Persistent disease showed preferential use of TRBV28, TRBJ1-2 and TRBJ2-5, whereas newly diagnosed disease favored TRBV20-1 and TRBJ2-1.

The time point label here, explained by the study, means: newly diagnosed GD, antithyroid drugs for less than 3 months. RNA was extracted from PBMCs in TRIzol for both TCR sequencing and RNA sequencing. Graves' disease was diagnosed according to American Thyroid Association guidelines. Recruitment of patients was carried out at an endocrinology department in Xi'an, China. Each patient gave around 9.2 milliliters of peripheral blood, collected in an EDTA anticoagulant tube. Ficoll Paque Plus density gradient separation was used to isolate PBMCs, and no further T cell sorting was performed. An Agilent 2100 Bioanalyzer and agarose gel were used to check RNA quality, and a NanoDrop 2000 was used to measure RNA concentration. Concerning this clonotype: The antigen it binds to is not known. Within one base of it there is no much larger clone, and no base qualities were kept.

Library method: multiplex PCR. Sequencing relied on an Illumina HiSeq 4000. iRepertoire HTBI primers and Arm-PCR amplification of CDR3 regions were used to construct TCR beta libraries. PCR products were gel purified before sequencing. In the paper's pipeline: Gene usage analysis of CDR3 amino acid clonotypes relied on the approximately 60 TRBV and about 13 TRBJ segments identified across samples. Filtered high-quality paired reads were merged into contigs using COPE and FqMerger. BLAST was used to align contigs to IMGT TRBV, TRBD and TRBJ reference genes, and CDR3 was defined according to IMGT. Any clonotype with a frequency above 0.1% was classified as a highly expanded clone. Repertoire diversity was measured by Shannon entropy, and V-J evenness by the Gini coefficient. Public clonotypes were defined as clonotypes shared by more than one individual. The public reads were run again by TCRdb, first through fastp at Q25 and then through MiXCR, and only productive beta chains were kept. Identical CDR3 proteins give one entry, which carries the most common genes and DNA. TCRdb's processing, not the authors', yielded these V and J calls. The sample profile shows hundreds of thousands of distinct CDR3 sequences; around 15% of them were found once. About 17% of the sample lies in the top ten.

A distance of 10 bases separates the germline ends of V and J, which lose 8 bases and 3 bases respectively. As encoded in the germline V gene, CDR1 is MNHNS while CDR2 is SASEGT. Counted from cysteine to phenylalanine, this CDR3 has 12 amino acids. Solely the CDR3 DNA is kept, with 36 bases framed from the first base. These data were likewise used in another study, on T cells in Graves' hyperthyroidism and ophthalmopathy. As that second study puts it: Graves' hyperthyroidism was defined as stable when no progression to ophthalmopathy occurred over 18 months of follow-up. Hyperthyroidism patients were newly diagnosed, had a disease duration of under 2 months, and were aged 18 to 65 years. The study excluded patients with uncontrolled infections, other autoimmune diseases, pregnancy or lactation. Diagnoses were established on the basis of clinical symptoms, serum thyroxine and TRAb, thyroid ultrasound, and orbital computed tomography. The first round of RT-PCR for the TCR CDR3 was performed with the HTBI primer set and the Qiagen OneStep RT-PCR kit. Most expanded thyroid clonotypes (frequency above 0.001) were also detected in blood, a finding suggesting that blood repertoires may reflect thyroid immune responses. A model built on a 13 V-J signature distinguished ophthalmopathy from stable hyperthyroidism, reaching around 88% sensitivity and approximately 83% specificity in cross-validation and 80%/75% in testing. In validation, the model predicted progression to ophthalmopathy a median of 6.5 months before onset, with roughly 70% sensitivity and 72.22% specificity. TCR V-J signatures able to tell the groups apart were searched for in a discovery cohort of some 100 patients, of whom more than 40 had Graves' ophthalmopathy and around 57 had stable Graves' hyperthyroidism. Prospective prediction of ophthalmopathy was tested in an independent validation cohort consisting of roughly 20 hyperthyroidism patients and approximately 16 patients who later progressed to ophthalmopathy. The 100 or so discovery patients were divided at random into training and test sets in a 7:3 ratio. In addition, the study compared T-cell repertoires in thyroid tissue and in blood from about 6 Graves' hyperthyroidism patients. Following sampling, methimazole starting at 30 mg daily was given to hyperthyroidism patients, and high-dose intravenous methylprednisolone was given to ophthalmopathy patients. The libraries were constructed in a second round of multiplex PCR and then size-selected and purified. Sequencing of the libraries was done on an Illumina HiSeq2000 using paired-end 100 bp reads. SOAPnuke was used to process the raw data, removing reads that contained adapters or uncalled bases, had a mean Phred below 15, or lacked an exact match to the constant primer or identifier. High-quality paired reads were merged using COPE v1.2.5, and each unique nucleotide sequence was defined as a clonotype. MiTCR v1.1 was used to align the clonotypes against IMGT TRBV, TRBD and TRBJ reference segments. The analysis was restricted to V-J combinations with a frequency above 0.0001, which together covered approximately 99% of the repertoires. A TCS score was defined as the ratio between F50 (clonal expansion) and ExV (chaos), using BLOSUM62-based TCRdist between CDR3 peptides within each V-J. Welch's t-statistics and random forest reduced roughly 530 V-J features to about 13, which were used in a naive Bayes classifier (R e1071). No statistical method was used to fix the sample size in advance, and group allocation was not hidden from the investigators. TCR Vbeta CDR3 sequencing of some 140 peripheral blood samples (43 ophthalmopathy, about 75 hyperthyroidism and roughly 17 progressor patients) is reported in the paper.

The source of this sequence is a woman in her twenties or thirties with Graves disease. Donor details come from another sample of the same person, matched by shared clones. The chain employs TRBV6-1 and TRBJ1-1; a confident D gene designation cannot be given. The sample consisted of peripheral blood mononuclear cells (PBMCs), taken at new diagnosis, from a patient treated with antithyroid drugs. The DNA sequence is TGTGCCAGCGATGGAAGGTACACTGAAGCTTTCTTT. It encodes CASDGRYTEAFF.